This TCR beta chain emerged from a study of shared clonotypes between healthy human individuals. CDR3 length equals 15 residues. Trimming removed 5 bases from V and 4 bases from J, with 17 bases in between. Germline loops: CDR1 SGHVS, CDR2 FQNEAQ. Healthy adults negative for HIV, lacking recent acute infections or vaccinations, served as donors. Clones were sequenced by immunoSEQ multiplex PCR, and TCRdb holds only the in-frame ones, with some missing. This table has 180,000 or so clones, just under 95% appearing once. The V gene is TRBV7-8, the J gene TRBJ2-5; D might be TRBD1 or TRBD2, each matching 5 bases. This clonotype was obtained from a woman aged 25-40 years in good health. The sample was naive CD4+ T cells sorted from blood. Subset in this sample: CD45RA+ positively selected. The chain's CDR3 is CASSKGTPSRETQYF. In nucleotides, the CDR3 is TGTGCCAGCAGCAAGGGGACCCCCTCACGAGAGACCCAGTACTTC.